The rows below give T cell receptor beta chains drawn from one sample of a study of cytomegalovirus exposure and HLA in healthy donors. Here immunoSEQ multiplex PCR was the method, and the copy in TCRdb shows in-frame clones only, minus some. The data show 150,000 to 200,000 clones, with around three quarters seen just once and 1.5% to 1.7% held by the top ten. The sequenced material came from PBMCs. These receptors originate from a man aged 40-50 years in good health and CMV-seronegative. Both conserved end residues are part of each CDR3. D genes are given only for firm matches. Not every row has a clone size; where given, it reads once, few, many or a size class.

V: TRBV4-1
size: .
D: TRBD2
J: TRBJ2-5
DNA: TGCGCCAGCAGCCAAGATGGGGCTAGCGGGAGGGGATACGAGACCCAGTACTTC
CDR3: CASSQDGASGRGYETQYF

V: TRBV7-8
size: .
D: .
J: TRBJ2-3
DNA: TGTGCCAGCAGCTTCTCCGGGACAACGGCTAATTTGGATACGCAGTATTTT
CDR3: CASSFSGTTANLDTQYF

V: TRBV20-1
size: .
D: .
J: TRBJ1-2
DNA: TGCAGTGCCTCAGAGGACTATGGCTACACCTTC
CDR3: CSASEDYGYTF

V: TRBV5-6
size: .
D: TRBD1
J: TRBJ1-5
DNA: TGTGCCAGCAGCAGCGTGGCAGGGGGCTATCAGCCCCAGCATTTT
CDR3: CASSSVAGGYQPQHF

V: TRBV5-1
size: .
D: TRBD2
J: TRBJ2-3
DNA: TGCGCCAGCAGCTTGGCCATAGGGACTAGCGGCCCCACAGATACGCAGTATTTT
CDR3: CASSLAIGTSGPTDTQYF

V: TRBV5-1
size: .
D: TRBD2
J: TRBJ2-1
DNA: TGCGCCAGCAGCTTAGGGCTAGCGGGGCGTCTCGAGCAGTTCTTC
CDR3: CASSLGLAGRLEQFF

V: TRBV27
size: .
D: .
J: TRBJ1-2
DNA: TGTGCCAGCAGTTTAAGGACGGGGGGCGGCTATGGCTACACCTTC
CDR3: CASSLRTGGGYGYTF

V: TRBV2
size: .
D: TRBD1
J: TRBJ1-5
DNA: TGTGCCAGCAGCGAAGACAGGGGAGTCGGCAATCAGCCCCAGCATTTT
CDR3: CASSEDRGVGNQPQHF

V: TRBV5-1
size: .
D: .
J: TRBJ2-1
DNA: TGCGCCAGCAGCTTACAGGGTACCAATGAGCAGTTCTTC
CDR3: CASSLQGTNEQFF

V: TRBV11-2
size: once
D: .
J: TRBJ1-2
DNA: TGTGCCAGCAGCCCCTTATCCTATGGCTACACCTTC
CDR3: CASSPLSYGYTF

V: TRBV27
size: .
D: .
J: TRBJ2-2
DNA: TGTGCCAGCAGTTTAACCCGCACTAGTGCGCGTAACACCGGGGAGCTGTTTTTT
CDR3: CASSLTRTSARNTGELFF

V: TRBV14
size: .
D: TRBD2
J: TRBJ2-3
DNA: TGTGCCAGCAGCAGCGGGACTAGCGGTACAGATACGCAGTATTTT
CDR3: CASSSGTSGTDTQYF

V: TRBV9
size: few
D: .
J: TRBJ2-3
DNA: TGTGCCAGCACCGTGGAGGGTTCGAGCACAGATACGCAGTATTTT
CDR3: CASTVEGSSTDTQYF

V: TRBV5-5
size: .
D: TRBD1
J: TRBJ2-7
DNA: TGTGCCAGCAGCCATTCAGGGGGCCCCTACGAGCAGTACTTC
CDR3: CASSHSGGPYEQYF

V: TRBV2
size: .
D: .
J: TRBJ2-7
DNA: TGTGCCAGCAGTGAAGTGGGAGCGAACTCCTACGAGCAGTACTTC
CDR3: CASSEVGANSYEQYF

V: TRBV9
size: .
D: TRBD2
J: TRBJ2-1
DNA: TGTGCCAGCAGCGTAGGGGGACTAGCGGGAGGGGGGAATGAGCAGTTCTTC
CDR3: CASSVGGLAGGGNEQFF

V: TRBV19
size: .
D: .
J: TRBJ2-3
DNA: TGTGCCAGTAGTTCTACTAGGGCCGCAGATACGCAGTATTTT
CDR3: CASSSTRAADTQYF

V: TRBV30
size: few
D: .
J: TRBJ2-5
DNA: TGTGCCCGCCGGACAGTTGGAGGAGAGACCCAGTACTTC
CDR3: CARRTVGGETQYF

V: TRBV6-6
size: .
D: TRBD1
J: TRBJ2-7
DNA: TGTGCCAGCAGGGGACAGGGCTCGAAGGTGTACGAGCAGTACTTC
CDR3: CASRGQGSKVYEQYF

V: TRBV5-1
size: .
D: .
J: TRBJ2-2
DNA: TGCGCCAGCAGCTTGGACCCCTTCGGGGGTACCGGGGAGCTGTTTTTT
CDR3: CASSLDPFGGTGELFF

V: TRBV6-5
size: .
D: .
J: TRBJ1-5
DNA: TGTGCCAGCAGCCTCCAGTACAATCAGCCCCAGCATTTT
CDR3: CASSLQYNQPQHF

V: TRBV6-6
size: .
D: .
J: TRBJ2-3
DNA: TGTGCCAGCACCCCCCAGGGCCCAGATACGCAGTATTTT
CDR3: CASTPQGPDTQYF

V: TRBV9
size: .
D: .
J: TRBJ1-5
DNA: TGTGCCAGCAGCGTAGTCCCAGGTCAGCCCCAGCATTTT
CDR3: CASSVVPGQPQHF

V: TRBV28
size: .
D: .
J: TRBJ2-1
DNA: TGTGCCAGCAGTTTGATCAGGTACCAAGGCGAGCAGTTCTTC
CDR3: CASSLIRYQGEQFF

V: TRBV28
size: .
D: .
J: TRBJ1-2
DNA: TGTGCCAGCAGTTTATCTTCAGGGGCTAACTATGGCTACACCTTC
CDR3: CASSLSSGANYGYTF

V: TRBV30
size: .
D: .
J: TRBJ2-2
DNA: TGTGCCTGGAGATACGGACATTTGAACACCGGGGAGCTGTTTTTT
CDR3: CAWRYGHLNTGELFF

V: TRBV6-1
size: .
D: TRBD1
J: TRBJ1-2
DNA: TGTGCCAGCATCCCCGGGACAGCCGACAACTATGGCTACACCTTC
CDR3: CASIPGTADNYGYTF

V: TRBV4-1
size: .
D: .
J: TRBJ1-2
DNA: TGCGCCAGCAGCCAAGATGCGACTACAGACACTAACCACTATGGCTACACCTTC
CDR3: CASSQDATTDTNHYGYTF

V: TRBV5-6
size: few
D: .
J: TRBJ1-1
DNA: TGTGCCAGCAGCAGAAGGACAGAAAGGAACACTGAAGCTTTCTTT
CDR3: CASSRRTERNTEAFF

V: TRBV7-3
size: .
D: TRBD2
J: TRBJ2-1
DNA: TGTGCCAGCAGCAGACTAGCGGGACCCTACAATGAGCAGTTCTTC
CDR3: CASSRLAGPYNEQFF

V: TRBV2
size: .
D: .
J: TRBJ1-6
DNA: TGTGCCAGCCTTAATTGGGCAGGGAGGCATTCACCCCTCCACTTT
CDR3: CASLNWAGRHSPLHF

V: TRBV5-4
size: few
D: TRBD2
J: TRBJ2-2
DNA: TGTGCCAGCAGCCTTCGGACTAGCGTACCGAACACCGGGGAGCTGTTTTTT
CDR3: CASSLRTSVPNTGELFF

V: TRBV18
size: .
D: .
J: TRBJ2-7
DNA: TGTGCCAGCTCCCTTAACTACGAGCAGTACTTC
CDR3: CASSLNYEQYF

V: TRBV9
size: .
D: .
J: TRBJ2-7
DNA: TGTGCCAGCAGCGTAATGGCAGGGGGGGAGCAGTACTTC
CDR3: CASSVMAGGEQYF

V: TRBV7-9
size: .
D: TRBD2
J: TRBJ2-3
DNA: TGTGCCAGCAGCTTAAGTATCACTAGCGGGAGTATTACAGATACGCAGTATTTT
CDR3: CASSLSITSGSITDTQYF

V: TRBV7-2
size: .
D: .
J: TRBJ2-7
DNA: TGTGCCAGCAGCCCACTCATGGGGCGCGAGCAGTACTTC
CDR3: CASSPLMGREQYF

V: TRBV7-6
size: .
D: TRBD1
J: TRBJ2-1
DNA: TGTGCCAGCAGCCCAGGGACAGGCGAGCAGTTCTTC
CDR3: CASSPGTGEQFF

V: TRBV29-1
size: .
D: TRBD1
J: TRBJ2-1
DNA: TGCAGCGTTGAAAGGGGGCTGGTCGATGAGCAGTTCTTC
CDR3: CSVERGLVDEQFF

V: TRBV13
size: .
D: .
J: TRBJ2-7
DNA: TGTGCCAGCAGGCTACTAGGCCCTTCCGGCTACGAGCAGTACTTC
CDR3: CASRLLGPSGYEQYF

V: TRBV5-4
size: .
D: .
J: TRBJ2-3
DNA: TGTGCCAGCAGCTCAGACTTGCCAGATACGCAGTATTTT
CDR3: CASSSDLPDTQYF

V: TRBV10-3
size: few
D: .
J: TRBJ1-6
DNA: TGTGCCATCAGTGAGACAGTCTATAATTCACCCCTCCACTTT
CDR3: CAISETVYNSPLHF

V: TRBV7-9
size: .
D: TRBD1
J: TRBJ1-2
DNA: TGTTCCAGCAGCTTAGACAGGGGGCTAAACGACTATGGCTACACCTTC
CDR3: CSSSLDRGLNDYGYTF

V: TRBV7-2
size: once
D: .
J: TRBJ2-5
DNA: TGTGCCAGCAGCTTAGGGGCAGGGGTGGACGAGACCCAGTACTTC
CDR3: CASSLGAGVDETQYF

V: TRBV27
size: .
D: TRBD1
J: TRBJ1-3
DNA: TGTGCCAGCAGTTTACTTGGTGGACAGGGGGTTTTGGGAAACACCATATATTTT
CDR3: CASSLLGGQGVLGNTIYF

V: TRBV20-1
size: few
D: TRBD2
J: TRBJ2-1
DNA: TGCAGTGCTAGGACTAGCTATGAGCAGTTCTTC
CDR3: CSARTSYEQFF

V: TRBV7-8
size: .
D: TRBD2
J: TRBJ2-3
DNA: TGTGCCAGCAGCTCACTGACTAGCCGCGGCGGGAATACGCAGTATTTT
CDR3: CASSSLTSRGGNTQYF

V: TRBV25-1
size: few
D: TRBD1
J: TRBJ1-2
DNA: TGTGCCAGCAGTGAATATGGTAGGGGGCTCGGTGGCTACACCTTC
CDR3: CASSEYGRGLGGYTF

V: TRBV10-3
size: few
D: .
J: TRBJ2-3
DNA: TGTGCCATCAGTGAACGGGGAGATACGCAGTATTTT
CDR3: CAISERGDTQYF

V: TRBV28
size: .
D: TRBD2
J: TRBJ2-7
DNA: TGTGCCAGCAGTATACTAGCGGGAGTCTACGAGCAGTACTTC
CDR3: CASSILAGVYEQYF

V: TRBV13
size: once
D: .
J: TRBJ1-1
DNA: TGTGCCAGCAGCTTCGGGAGACTTCGGAACACTGAAGCTTTCTTT
CDR3: CASSFGRLRNTEAFF

V: TRBV7-9
size: .
D: .
J: TRBJ1-1
DNA: TGTGCCAGCAGCTTTGTGGGGGGGCAAAGGGGCACTGAAGCTTTCTTT
CDR3: CASSFVGGQRGTEAFF

V: TRBV6-1
size: once
D: TRBD2
J: TRBJ2-3
DNA: TGTGCCAGCAGTGAACGGGTAGCGGGAGAATCAGATACGCAGTATTTT
CDR3: CASSERVAGESDTQYF

V: TRBV19
size: .
D: .
J: TRBJ2-1
DNA: TGTGCCAGTAGTATTCAGGATAGCTCCTACAATGAGCAGTTCTTC
CDR3: CASSIQDSSYNEQFF

V: TRBV28
size: .
D: TRBD1
J: TRBJ1-3
DNA: TGTGCCAGCAGCCACAGGGGGGCGTCTGGAAACACCATATATTTT
CDR3: CASSHRGASGNTIYF